This T cell receptor (beta chain) was observed in a study of shared clonotypes between healthy human individuals. Genomic DNA belonging to each subset was distributed in equal measure over several immunoSEQ plates. Sorted-subset replicate PCRs used 200 ng of genomic DNA. This amount corresponded to approximately 30,000 T cell genomes. Here immunoSEQ multiplex PCR was the method, and the copy in TCRdb shows in-frame clones only, minus some. The sample gives 1,100,000 or so clones, about 80% of which show up once; more than 0.5% is in the top ten. This clone has at least ten counts. This CDR3 has 17 residues. Germline-derived CDR1 and CDR2 are SGHDN and FVKESK. V gave up 1 base and J gave up 4 bases, with 16 bases separating them.

The sequence was collected from a young man in good health. Some clones in this sample may be carry-over from other donors' samples. The chain joins TRBV14 to TRBJ2-2; D gene uncertain. The sequenced sample was memory CD4+ T cells from PBMCs. Noted subset: CD45RA-negative fraction. CDR3 DNA: TGTGCCAGCAGCCAAGTTGCTGGATGGGGATTCACCGGGGAGCTGTTTTTT. It is translated as CASSQVAGWGFTGELFF.